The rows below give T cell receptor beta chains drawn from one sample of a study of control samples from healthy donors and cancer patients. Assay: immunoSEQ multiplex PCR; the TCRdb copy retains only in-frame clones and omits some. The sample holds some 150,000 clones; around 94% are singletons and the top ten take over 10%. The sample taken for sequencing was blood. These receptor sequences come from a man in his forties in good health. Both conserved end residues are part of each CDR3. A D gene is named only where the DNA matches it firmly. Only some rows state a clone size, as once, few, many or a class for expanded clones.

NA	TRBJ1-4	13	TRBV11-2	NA	TGTGCCAGCAGCCCTGGGGGGCATGAAAAACTGTTTTTT	CASSPGGHEKLFF
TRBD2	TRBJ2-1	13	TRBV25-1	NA	TGTGCCAGCCGAGCGGGAGCCTACAATGAGCAGTTCTTC	CASRAGAYNEQFF
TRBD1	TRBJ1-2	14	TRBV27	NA	TGTGCCAGCAGTGCCGGGACAGCTCACTATGGCTACACCTTC	CASSAGTAHYGYTF
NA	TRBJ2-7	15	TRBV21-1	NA	TGTGCCAGCAGCACGGACTGGGACCTTAGCAACGAGCAGTACTTC	CASSTDWDLSNEQYF
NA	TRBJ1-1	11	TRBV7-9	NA	TGTGCCAGCCGCTCGGACGTTGAAGCTTTCTTT	CASRSDVEAFF
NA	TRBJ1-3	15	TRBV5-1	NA	TGCGCCAGCAGCTGGGGGGACTACTCTGGAAACACCATATATTTT	CASSWGDYSGNTIYF
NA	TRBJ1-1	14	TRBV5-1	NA	TGCGCCTCTGCATCAAACCAGAGGAACACTGAAGCTTTCTTT	CASASNQRNTEAFF
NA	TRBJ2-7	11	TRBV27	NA	TGTGCCAGCTGGGGGGGCCACGAGCAGTACTTC	CASWGGHEQYF
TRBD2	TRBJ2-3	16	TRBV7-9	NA	TGTGCCAGCAGCTTAGTGGCGGGGGTTTACACAGATACGCAGTATTTT	CASSLVAGVYTDTQYF
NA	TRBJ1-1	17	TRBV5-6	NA	TGTGCCAGCAGCTTGGGGGAAGGTTCAGGGTGGGACACTGAAGCTTTCTTT	CASSLGEGSGWDTEAFF
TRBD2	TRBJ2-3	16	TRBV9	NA	TGTGCCAGCAGCGACTCTAGCGGGGGGATAACAGATACGCAGTATTTT	CASSDSSGGITDTQYF
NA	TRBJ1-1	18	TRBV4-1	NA	TGCGCCAGCAGCCAAGATCTGAGCGACCGAAGAGGGAACACTGAAGCTTTCTTT	CASSQDLSDRRGNTEAFF
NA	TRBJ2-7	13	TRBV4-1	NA	TGCGCCAGCAGTTACGGTTGGGGTTACGAGCAGTACTTC	CASSYGWGYEQYF
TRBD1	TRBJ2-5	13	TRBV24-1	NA	TGTGCCACCGGACAGGGGGCTGGGGAGACCCAGTACTTC	CATGQGAGETQYF
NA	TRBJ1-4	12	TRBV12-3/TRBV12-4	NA	TGTGCCAGCAGTTTGGGGTCTGAAAAACTGTTTTTT	CASSLGSEKLFF
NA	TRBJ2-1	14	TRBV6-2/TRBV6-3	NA	TGTGCCAGCAGTCATGGGAGCGGGCGCAATGAGCAGTTCTTC	CASSHGSGRNEQFF
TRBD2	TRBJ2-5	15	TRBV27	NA	TGTGCCAGCAGTTTATACGGACTAGCGTGGGAGACCCAGTACTTC	CASSLYGLAWETQYF
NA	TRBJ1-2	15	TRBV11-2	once	TGTGCCAGCAGCTATTCCCTCTCCGCCAACTATGGCTACACCTTC	CASSYSLSANYGYTF
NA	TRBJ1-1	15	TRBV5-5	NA	TGTGCCAGCAGCTCGCGGCCGACGGTAAACACTGAAGCTTTCTTT	CASSSRPTVNTEAFF
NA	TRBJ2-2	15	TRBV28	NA	TGTGCCAGCAGCCCCCAGGGGATGGGCACCGGGGAGCTGTTTTTT	CASSPQGMGTGELFF
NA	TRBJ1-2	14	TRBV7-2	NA	TGTGCCAGCAGTCCCACCCGGGGGAACTATGGCTACACCTTC	CASSPTRGNYGYTF
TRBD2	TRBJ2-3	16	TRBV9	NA	TGTGCCAGCAGCGTAGGGCTAGCGGATAGCACAGATACGCAGTATTTT	CASSVGLADSTDTQYF